These 5 T cell receptor beta chains were sequenced from one sample in a study of identical twins. Each CDR3 protein gets one entry after TCRdb re-called the 5' RACE reads with MiXCR. The table records more than 1.5 million distinct CDR3 sequences, about 31% of them present only once. Sequencing used cord blood. The receptor set was obtained from a newborn girl in good health.

This chain joins TRBV3-1 and TRBJ1-2; TRBD1 matches 7 bases. The J segment lost 4 bases and the V segment lost 1 base, leaving 3 bases of the junction unmatched. The CDR3 has 14 residues. CDR1 and CDR2 (germline): LGHDT, YNNKEL (reference sequence). This CDR3 reads CASSQVNRGYGYTF. The CDR3 DNA reads TGTGCCAGCAGCCAAGTAAACAGGGGCTATGGCTACACCTTC.

A few counts support this clonotype. The chain employs TRBV5-5 and TRBJ2-7, with a possible D match to TRBD1 (6 bases). This CDR3 comprises 12 residues. The V end was cut by 5 bases, the J end by 3 bases, with 9 bases between. CDR1 SGHKS and CDR2 YYEKEE come from the germline V gene (reference sequence). The CDR3 loop reads CASRYRVYEQYF. In DNA form, the CDR3 reads TGTGCCAGCAGATACAGGGTCTACGAGCAGTACTTC.

This clonotype showed up just a few times. This sequence joins TRBV5-1 and TRBJ1-1; tentatively, D is TRBD1 (5 bases). CDR3 length: 14 residues. Deletions cut 3 bases from V and 5 bases from J, with 14 bases between. Germline CDR1 and CDR2: SGHRS and YFSETQ. CDR3 residues: CASSSQGGETEAFF. DNA for the CDR3: TGCGCCAGCAGCTCGCAGGGAGGAGAGACTGAAGCTTTCTTT.

The V gene is TRBV28, the J gene TRBJ2-7, with 8 bases lining up with TRBD1. The germline V gene encodes CDR1 MDHEN and CDR2 SYDVKM. V lost 8 bases and J lost 0; bases outside the gene matches: 6. The CDR3 has 14 residues. The CDR3 DNA follows: TGTGCCAGCGACTCAGGGGGCTTCTCCTACGAGCAGTACTTC. Its protein is CASDSGGFSYEQYF.

The gene calls are TRBV27 and TRBJ1-1; TRBD1 matches at 7 bases. The CDR3 is 15 residues long. The ends lost 3 bases at V and 3 bases at J; junction bases unmatched: 7. CDR1 is MNHEY and CDR2 is SMNVEV in the germline V gene (reference sequence). CDR3 nucleotide sequence: TGTGCCAGCAGTTTTAGTCGACAGGGCGACACTGAAGCTTTCTTT. This sequence encodes CASSFSRQGDTEAFF.